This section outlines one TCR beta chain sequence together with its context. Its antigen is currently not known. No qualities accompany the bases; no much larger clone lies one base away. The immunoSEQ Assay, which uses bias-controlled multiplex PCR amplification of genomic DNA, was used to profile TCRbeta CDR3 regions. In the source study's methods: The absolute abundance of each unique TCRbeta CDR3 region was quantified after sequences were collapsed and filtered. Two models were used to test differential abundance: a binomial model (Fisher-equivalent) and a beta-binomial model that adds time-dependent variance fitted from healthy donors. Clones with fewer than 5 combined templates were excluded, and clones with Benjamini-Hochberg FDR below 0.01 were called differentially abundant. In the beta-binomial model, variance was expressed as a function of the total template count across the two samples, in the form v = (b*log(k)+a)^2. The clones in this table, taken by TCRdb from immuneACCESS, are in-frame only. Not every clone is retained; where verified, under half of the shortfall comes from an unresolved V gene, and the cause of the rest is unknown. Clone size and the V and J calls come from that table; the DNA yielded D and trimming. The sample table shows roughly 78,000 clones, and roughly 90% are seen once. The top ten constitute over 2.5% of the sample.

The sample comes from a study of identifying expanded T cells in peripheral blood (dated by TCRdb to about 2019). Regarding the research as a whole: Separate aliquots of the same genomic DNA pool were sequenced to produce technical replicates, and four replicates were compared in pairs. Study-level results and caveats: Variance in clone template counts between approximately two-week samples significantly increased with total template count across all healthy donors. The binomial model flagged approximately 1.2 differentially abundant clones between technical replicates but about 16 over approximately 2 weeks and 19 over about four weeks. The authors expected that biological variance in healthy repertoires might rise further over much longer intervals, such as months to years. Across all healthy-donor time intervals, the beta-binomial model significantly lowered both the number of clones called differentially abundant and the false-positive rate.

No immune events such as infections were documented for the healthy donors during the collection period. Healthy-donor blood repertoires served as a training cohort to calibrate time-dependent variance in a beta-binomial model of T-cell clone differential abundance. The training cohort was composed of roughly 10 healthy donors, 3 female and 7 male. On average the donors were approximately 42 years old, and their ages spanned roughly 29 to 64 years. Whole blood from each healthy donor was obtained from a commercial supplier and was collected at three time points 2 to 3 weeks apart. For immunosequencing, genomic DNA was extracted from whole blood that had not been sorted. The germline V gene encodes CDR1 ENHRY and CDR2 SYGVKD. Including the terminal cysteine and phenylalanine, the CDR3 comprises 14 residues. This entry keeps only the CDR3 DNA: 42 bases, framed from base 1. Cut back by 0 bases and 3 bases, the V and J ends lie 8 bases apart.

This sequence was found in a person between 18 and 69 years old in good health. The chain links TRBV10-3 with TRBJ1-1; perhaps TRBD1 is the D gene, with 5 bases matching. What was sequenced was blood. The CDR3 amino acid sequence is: CAISESGGDTEAFF. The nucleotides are TGTGCCATCAGTGAGTCTGGGGGAGACACTGAAGCTTTCTTT.